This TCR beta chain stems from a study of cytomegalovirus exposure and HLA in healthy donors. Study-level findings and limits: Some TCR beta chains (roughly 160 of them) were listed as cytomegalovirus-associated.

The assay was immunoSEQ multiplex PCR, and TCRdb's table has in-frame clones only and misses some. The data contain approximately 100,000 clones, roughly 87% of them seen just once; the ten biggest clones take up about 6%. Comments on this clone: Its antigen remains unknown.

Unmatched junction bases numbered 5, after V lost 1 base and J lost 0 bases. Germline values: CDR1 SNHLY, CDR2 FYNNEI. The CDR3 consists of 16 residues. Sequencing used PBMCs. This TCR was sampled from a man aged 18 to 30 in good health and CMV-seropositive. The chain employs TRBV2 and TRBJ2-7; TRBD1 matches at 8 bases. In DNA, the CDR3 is TGTGCCAGCAGTGAAGGTTGGACAGGGAGCTCCTACGAGCAGTACTTC. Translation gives CASSEGWTGSSYEQYF.